This record covers a single T cell receptor beta chain. Antigen: not known. Treatment defined: oral pan-JAK inhibitor, 5-10 mg twice daily. From alopecia areata patients, lesional scalp punch biopsies and peripheral blood were collected. PBMCs served as the source from which CD4+ and CD8+ T cells were sorted. This sample is part of a study of CD8+ T cells in alopecia areata. Reverse transcribed after extraction, RNA yielded cDNA as the sequencing template. Some clones are missing from TCRdb's copy, which holds only in-frame ones; the method was immunoSEQ multiplex PCR. In the table there are 90,000 to 150,000 clones, about 61% of which are singletons. Study-level findings and limits: Expanded CD8+ clones among the top 100, and scalp clonality, were significantly decreased by tofacitinib. When scalp samples are sequenced, resident alphabeta T cells of normal skin are also captured.

The length of the CDR3 is 13 residues. The germline CDR1 and CDR2 sequences are SGHAT and FQNNGV. Trimming took 5 bases from V and 6 from J, leaving 10 bases between them. The sample here was CD8+ T cells sorted from blood, taken at week 4, from a patient treated with tofacitinib. The chain couples TRBV11-2 to TRBJ2-2; D is unresolved. The receptor was derived from a human donor with alopecia areata. DNA of the CDR3: TGTGCCAGCAGCCTACCGGTAGCCGGGGAGCTGTTTTTT. As protein: CASSLPVAGELFF.